The 20 T cell receptor beta chains below were found in one sample sequenced in a study of tumor-infiltrating lymphocytes in oesophageal squamous cell carcinoma. TCRdb re-called the PCR reads through MiXCR, storing one row per CDR3 protein. The table lists fewer than 15,000 distinct CDR3 sequences, under 60% of them singletons. The material sequenced was blood. These receptors all stem from a female donor with esophageal squamous cell carcinoma.

On this clonotype itself: The CDR3 does not close with the conserved phenylalanine or tryptophan, likely indicating a read error. Because the CDR3's place on the DNA is in doubt, the DNA is left out and the CDR3 is given as listed by TCRdb. Here the CDR3 reads CASSIIRTGSSYEQYFGN. This rearrangement joins TRBV7-2 to TRBJ2-3; no DNA check was done on the table's D call, TRBD1. The CDR3 length equals 18 residues, ends included. From germline, CDR1 is SGHTA and CDR2 FQGNSA.

This chain links TRBV11-2 with TRBJ2-5, with no clear D. Gene TRBJ2-1 matches the end of the DNA better, so the J call may be wrong. Germline V gene lookup returns CDR1 SGHAT and CDR2 FQNNGV. CDR3 size: 14 residues. CDR3 bases: TGTGCCAGCAGCTTAGGTAGCAGCGACAATGAGCAGTTCTTC. Protein sequence: CASSLGSSDNEQFF.

The CDR3 region has the DNA TGTGCCAGCAGTCAAGGACTAGCGGGAGCACATGAGCAGTACTTC. This gives the protein CASSQGLAGAHEQYF. The V gene is TRBV12-3 or TRBV12-4, the J gene TRBJ2-3; 13 positions match TRBD2. TRBJ2-7 matches the DNA end more closely, so the J call is doubtful. This CDR3 contains 15 residues.

The chain combines TRBV7-6 with TRBJ2-4; a possible D gene is TRBD2 (5 bases). CDR1 is SGHVS, CDR2 FNYEAQ, per germline. CDR3 length equals 15 residues. V was trimmed by 4 bases and J by 13 bases, leaving 23 bases between them. This CDR3 reads CASSSLGPPVDTQYF. The CDR3 nucleotides are TGTGCCAGCAGCTCACTAGGGCCCCCGGTAGATACGCAGTACTTC.

The rearrangement links TRBV6-6 to TRBJ2-5, with 8 bases that match TRBD1. The last part of the DNA fits TRBJ2-7 better; the J call may be wrong. In germline, CDR1 is MNHNY, CDR2 SVGAGI (reference sequence). The CDR3 is 15 residues long. The CDR3 DNA follows: TGTGCCAGCAGTTACTCGTCCAGGGGGCCCTACGAGCAGTACTTC. Amino acids: CASSYSSRGPYEQYF.

Only a few counts were recorded for this clonotype. The chain couples TRBV7-3 to TRBJ2-7; no definite D call. The J call may be faulty, since TRBJ2-1 better matches the DNA end. Germline V gene sequence: CDR1 SGHTA, CDR2 FQGTGA. The CDR3 consists of 13 residues. The CDR3 here is CASSLSVDNEQFF. In DNA form, the CDR3 reads TGTGCCAGCAGCTTATCGGTGGACAATGAGCAGTTCTTC.

CDR3 loop: CASSLFPGLAYNEQFF. The CDR3 region has the DNA TGTGCCAGCAGCTTATTCCCGGGACTAGCCTACAATGAGCAGTTCTTC. This chain joins TRBV7-3 and TRBJ2-1; 8 nucleotides agree with TRBD2. This CDR3 is built from 16 residues. Per germline, CDR1 SGHTA and CDR2 FQGTGA. After removal of 2 bases from V and 2 bases from J, the junction contained 5 bases not matched to a gene.

V is TRBV7-8 and J is TRBJ2-1; 7 bases fit TRBD2. TRBJ2-7 matches the DNA end more closely, so the J call is doubtful. The germline V gene encodes CDR1 SGHVS and CDR2 FQNEAQ. This CDR3 has 15 amino acids. The CDR3 DNA reads TGTGCCAGCAGCTCCCGGGACTACCCTCCGAGGGAGCAGTACTTC. Protein: CASSSRDYPPREQYF.

As to this clonotype: No conserved phenylalanine or tryptophan is present at the end of the CDR3, so a read error is the likely explanation. The DNA is left out, because the CDR3 cannot be placed on it with certainty; the CDR3 is given as TCRdb lists it. The chain couples TRBV7-8 to TRBJ2-6; no DNA check was done on the table's D call, TRBD2. The CDR3 spans 16 amino acids, including both terminal residues. CDR1 SGHVS and CDR2 FQNEAQ come from the germline V gene. CDR3 residues: CASSLIAESYEQYFGA.

The chain carries TRBV7-2 and TRBJ2-1; D gene unclear. CDR3 size: 15 residues. V was cut by 6 bases and J by 7 bases, with 19 bases left in between. Germline V lookup: CDR1 SGHTA, CDR2 FQGNSA. CDR3 bases: TGTGCCAGCAGTTTCTCAACATGGGCCGGGAATGAGCAGTTCTTC. Protein product: CASSFSTWAGNEQFF.

The gene calls are TRBV12-3 or TRBV12-4 and TRBJ2-5; 8 bases align to TRBD1. The closer fit of TRBJ2-7 to the DNA end suggests the J call may be wrong. The CDR3 is 11 amino acids. The CDR3 loop reads CASRQGGEQYF. The CDR3 DNA follows: TGTGCCAGCAGACAGGGGGGCGAGCAGTACTTC.

Concerning this clonotype: A much larger clone is a single base away; this may be a read error. This rearrangement joins TRBV4-2 to TRBJ2-1; D remains ambiguous. The J call may not be correct, given that the DNA end is closer to TRBJ2-7. The CDR3 covers 17 residues. CDR1 and CDR2 from the germline V gene are LGHNA and YNFKEQ. The CDR3 protein is CASSQDLIHLGPNEQYF. The CDR3 bases are TGTGCCAGCAGCCAAGATCTAATTCACCTGGGTCCAAATGAGCAGTACTTC.

This rearrangement joins TRBV10-3 to TRBJ2-5; TRBD1 matches at 7 bases. The DNA end lines up better with TRBJ2-7; the J call may be wrong. Germline V gives CDR1 ENHRY, CDR2 SYGVKD. CDR3 length: 11 amino acids. The CDR3 loop reads CAIRDSYEQYF. The CDR3 DNA follows: TGTGCCATCCGGGACAGCTACGAGCAGTACTTC.

This chain uses TRBV28 with TRBJ2-4; D gene uncertain. The J call may not be correct, given that the DNA end is closer to TRBJ2-5. Germline assignment: CDR1 MDHEN and CDR2 SYDVKM. The CDR3 totals 15 residues. The CDR3 loop is CASSPLIEVYETQYF. The CDR3 DNA reads as TGTGCCAGCAGTCCCCTAATTGAGGTCTACGAGACCCAGTACTTC.

This clonotype was detected many times. This chain joins TRBV19 and TRBJ1-1; D gene uncertain. This CDR3 has 13 amino acids. CDR1 and CDR2 from the germline V gene are LNHDA and SQIVND (reference sequence). V was shortened by 3 bases and J by 2 bases, with 7 bases between the two germline ends. CDR3 in amino acids: CASSINANTEAFF. DNA for the CDR3: TGTGCCAGTAGTATTAATGCAAACACTGAAGCTTTCTTT.

In regard to this clonotype: One junction end disagrees with the germline gene, perhaps due to a read error. The V call is TRBV5-3, the J call TRBJ2-3; 8 bases match TRBD1. TRBV5-3 falls under the ORF class, with uncertain function. This CDR3 region has 16 residues. The CDR3 nucleotides are TGTGCCAGCAGCTCTGCCAAGGACAGGGCAGGAGATACGCAGTATTTT. As protein: CASSSAKDRAGDTQYF.

The table lists this clonotype with many counts. The CDR3 reads CASSELYNEQFF. Written as DNA, the CDR3 is TGTGCCAGCAGTGAACTATACAATGAGCAGTTCTTC. V is TRBV2 and J is TRBJ2-1; D unresolved. CDR3 length: 12 amino acids. V was cut by 2 bases and J by 4 bases, with 3 bases left in between. The germline gives CDR1 SNHLY, CDR2 FYNNEI.

V gene TRBV5-5 combines with J gene TRBJ1-4; 8 bases fit TRBD1. V dropped 4 bases and J dropped 6; count of bases not matched to a gene: 5. The CDR3 runs to 14 residues. Germline values: CDR1 SGHKS, CDR2 YYEKEE (reference sequence). CDR3: CASSLRTGYEKLFF. In nucleotides, the CDR3 is TGTGCCAGCAGCCTTAGGACAGGGTATGAAAAACTGTTTTTT.

This clonotype was seen repeatedly, ten times or more. A much larger clonotype is one base distant, so this may be a read error. The chain carries TRBV6-1 and TRBJ2-7, with 7 nucleotides matching TRBD2. Germline V gene sequence: CDR1 MNHNS, CDR2 SASEGT. Unmatched junction bases numbered 18, after V lost 6 bases and J lost 7 bases. This CDR3 has 16 amino acids. CDR3 bases: TGTGCCAGCAGCCAGGTGGGGGGGACCACTTACAATGAGCAGTACTTC. Its protein product is CASSQVGGTTYNEQYF.

The rearrangement links TRBV28 to TRBJ2-7, with 10 nucleotides matching TRBD1. Germline CDR1 reads MDHEN; CDR2 reads SYDVKM. The CDR3 spans 16 residues. V was clipped by 2 bases and J by 1 base; unmatched bases: 5. The CDR3 DNA is TGTGCCAGCAGTTTACCCGGGACAGGGGATTCCTACGAGCAGTACTTC. Amino acids: CASSLPGTGDSYEQYF. Complete variable domain (other parts from reference TRBV28 and TRBJ2-7): DVKVTQSSRYLVKRTGEKVFLECVQDMDHENMFWYRQDPGLGLRLIYFSYDVKMKEKGDIPEGYSVSREKKERFSLILESASTNQTSMYLCASSLPGTGDSYEQYFGPGTRLTVT.